The 17 T cell receptor beta chains given below trace back to one sample, sequenced in a study of CD4+ T cells in melanoma. Assay: immunoSEQ multiplex PCR; the TCRdb copy retains only in-frame clones and omits some. The table has some 50,000 clones, 89% seen once. Sequencing was done on a sample of peripheral blood. The receptor set was obtained from a human donor with melanoma.

Comment on this clone: One end of the junction does not line up with germline, which may come from a read error. The chain recombines TRBV6-4 with TRBJ2-6; no clear D. The germline V gene has CDR1 MRHNA and CDR2 SNTAGT. This CDR3 is 18 amino acids long. CDR3 coding DNA: TGTGCCAGCAGTGGTGTAAACTCCACGACAAAGTCGGGCCAACGTCCTGACTTC. It is translated as CASSGVNSTTKSGQRPDF.

CDR3 sequence: CAWSGRQGNEQYF. The CDR3 region has the DNA TGTGCCTGGAGTGGCCGACAGGGCAACGAGCAGTACTTC. V and J are TRBV30 and TRBJ2-7; 7 nucleotides line up with TRBD1. Trimming cost V 1 base and J 5 bases; bases outside gene matches: 5. This CDR3 is built from 13 residues. Germline V CDR1 and CDR2: GTSNPN, SVGIG (reference sequence). Full variable domain (remainder filled in from reference TRBV30 and TRBJ2-7): SQTIHQWPATLVQPVGSPLSLECTVEGTSNPNLYWYRQAAGRGLQLLFYSVGIGQISSEVPQNLSASRPQDRQFILSSKKLLLSDSGFYLCAWSGRQGNEQYFGPGTRLTVT.

The chain recombines TRBV7-9 with TRBJ1-4, with 12 bases that match TRBD1. Germline V gene sequence: CDR1 SEHNR, CDR2 FQNEAQ (reference sequence). CDR3 length: 15 residues. Losses at the gene ends were 3 bases for V and 8 bases for J; bases not matched to a gene: 4. Here the CDR3 DNA reads TGTGCCAGCAGCTTCCCGGGACAGGGGGCAGAAAAACTGTTTTTT. Translated: CASSFPGQGAEKLFF.

The chain employs TRBV7-6 and TRBJ2-2, with TRBD1 as a possible D gene (5 bases). V lost 7 bases to trimming and J lost 6 bases, with 12 bases between them. This CDR3 has 13 amino acids. Germline CDR1 and CDR2: SGHVS and FNYEAQ. CDR3 DNA sequence: TGTGCCAGCATGGCGCAAGGGGCCGGGGAGCTGTTTTTT. Its protein product is CASMAQGAGELFF.

This chain connects TRBV4-2 to TRBJ2-3; D is perhaps TRBD1 (6 bases). Trimming took off 10 bases at V and 0 bases at J, with 17 bases between the two ends. Germline CDR1 is LGHNA and CDR2 is YNFKEQ. This CDR3 is built from 15 residues. Written as DNA, the CDR3 is TGTGCCACCAGGGACACGGGACGGAGCACAGATACGCAGTATTTT. Translated: CATRDTGRSTDTQYF.

This rearrangement joins TRBV11-1 to TRBJ1-1; 7 bases are a match to TRBD1. Germline assignment: CDR1 SGHAT and CDR2 FQDESV (reference sequence). The trim removed 5 bases at V and 7 bases at J, leaving 7 bases unmatched. CDR3 length: 13 residues. DNA of the CDR3: TGTGCCAGCAGCCGGACAGGAGCGTTTGAAGCTTTCTTT. Translating it yields CASSRTGAFEAFF.

This sequence joins TRBV9 and TRBJ1-2; the D is unclear. In germline, CDR1 is SGDLS, CDR2 YYNGEE. The CDR3 is 15 residues long. The V end was cut by 0 bases, the J end by 3 bases, with 12 bases between. The CDR3 bases are TGTGCCAGCAGCGTAGAAGGGTACACTCACTATGGCTACACCTTC. Protein: CASSVEGYTHYGYTF.

This chain connects TRBV5-1 to TRBJ2-2; TRBD1 is a possible D gene (5 bases). CDR3 length: 14 residues. V gave up 4 bases and J gave up 1 base, with 8 bases separating them. CDR1 SGHRS and CDR2 YFSETQ come from the germline V gene. DNA for the CDR3: TGCGCCAGCAGCCCCACAGGGAACACCGGGGAGCTGTTTTTT. Amino acids: CASSPTGNTGELFF. Variable domain in full (rest from reference TRBV5-1 and TRBJ2-2): KAGVTQTPRYLIKTRGQQVTLSCSPISGHRSVSWYQQTPGQGLQFLFEYFSETQRNKGNFPGRFSGRQFSNSRSEMNVSTLELGDSALYLCASSPTGNTGELFFGEGSRLTVL.

The chain uses TRBV5-1 and TRBJ1-2, with D maybe TRBD1 (6 bases). Trimming pared 3 bases from V and 5 bases from J, leaving 14 bases between. Per germline, CDR1 SGHRS and CDR2 YFSETQ. CDR3 length equals 14 residues. In DNA form, the CDR3 reads TGCGCCAGCAGCTCGGACAGTGAGTGGTATGGCTACACCTTC. It codes for CASSSDSEWYGYTF. Supplemented by reference TRBV5-1 and TRBJ1-2, the full variable domain reads KAGVTQTPRYLIKTRGQQVTLSCSPISGHRSVSWYQQTPGQGLQFLFEYFSETQRNKGNFPGRFSGRQFSNSRSEMNVSTLELGDSALYLCASSSDSEWYGYTFGSGTRLTVV.

The CDR3 sequence is CASNPGSPIPADKAFF. The CDR3 coding sequence is TGTGCCAGCAATCCTGGGTCCCCCATTCCGGCCGACAAAGCTTTCTTT. V is TRBV27 and J is TRBJ1-1; D not resolved. Trimming removed 7 bases at V and 9 bases at J, with 27 bases between. The CDR3 extends over 16 amino acids. Germline CDR1 and CDR2: MNHEY and SMNVEV (reference sequence).

Here the CDR3 reads CASSKRQGISNTGELFF. DNA of the CDR3: TGTGCCAGTAGTAAGCGGCAGGGGATTTCGAACACCGGGGAGCTGTTTTTT. This rearrangement joins TRBV19 to TRBJ2-2; the D gene is possibly TRBD1 (6 bases). V was shortened by 4 bases and J by 0 bases, with 15 bases between the two germline ends. Germline CDR1 reads LNHDA; CDR2 reads SQIVND (reference sequence). The CDR3 is 17 amino acids. Full variable domain (rest looked up from reference TRBV19 and TRBJ2-2): DGGITQSPKYLFRKEGQNVTLSCEQNLNHDAMYWYRQDPGQGLRLIYYSQIVNDFQKGDIAEGYSVSREKKESFPLTVTSAQKNPTAFYLCASSKRQGISNTGELFFGEGSRLTVL.

The chain combines TRBV7-8 with TRBJ2-5; D possibly matches TRBD1 or TRBD2 (5 bases each). Matching the DNA end better, TRBJ2-7 makes the J call doubtful. This CDR3 is 14 amino acids long. From germline, CDR1 is SGHVS and CDR2 FQNEAQ. The CDR3 region is CASSVGTANYEQYF. The CDR3 coding sequence is TGTGCCAGCAGCGTTGGGACGGCCAACTACGAGCAGTACTTC.

The CDR3 spells CASSVDAANTEAFF. The CDR3 DNA is TGTGCCAGCAGCGTAGACGCAGCTAACACTGAAGCTTTCTTT. The V call is TRBV9, the J call TRBJ1-1; D is unresolved. Trimming shortened V by 0 bases and J by 2 bases, and 8 bases separated the two germline ends. The length of the CDR3 is 14 residues. The V gene's germline CDR1 is SGDLS and CDR2 YYNGEE.

The genes are TRBV18 and TRBJ2-2, with 11 bases aligning to TRBD1. Per germline, CDR1 KGHSH and CDR2 LQKENI. The V gene end was trimmed by 3 bases and the J gene end by 4 bases; junction bases not matched to a gene: 4. The CDR3 has 16 amino acids. CDR3 loop: CASSPSGTGGTGELFF. CDR3 bases: TGTGCCAGCTCACCTTCCGGGACAGGGGGCACCGGGGAGCTGTTTTTT.

This rearrangement joins TRBV4-3 to TRBJ2-7, with 9 bases that match TRBD2. Germline CDR1 LGHNA, CDR2 YSLEER. The junction had 10 bases not matched to a gene; V was cut back by 4 bases and J by 3 bases. This CDR3 is 16 amino acids long. The CDR3 nucleotides are TGCGCCAGCAGCCCAAGCCCAGCTAGCGGGGACTACGAGCAGTACTTC. This gives the protein CASSPSPASGDYEQYF.

This clone came up once. The genes are TRBV15 and TRBJ1-4; D unclear. The CDR3 is made up of 13 amino acids. CDR1 is LNHNV, CDR2 YYDKDF, per germline (reference sequence). With 6 bases removed from V and 0 bases from J, the gap between germline ends came to 5 bases. The CDR3 is CATRTATNEKLFF. DNA for the CDR3: TGTGCCACCAGAACCGCAACTAATGAAAAACTGTTTTTT.

CDR3 amino acids: CASSLLPNTEAFF. CDR3 sequence (DNA): TGTGCCAGCAGCTTATTGCCGAACACTGAAGCTTTCTTT. The J gene is TRBJ1-1, the V gene TRBV11-3, with D unclear. Germline V CDR1 and CDR2: SGHNT, YENEEA. The length of the CDR3 is 13 residues. V lost 2 bases and J 1 base, leaving 5 bases between the germline ends.